What follows is one T cell receptor (beta chain) and its context. Per the original data handling: The authors estimated nucleated cell counts from reference gene primer amplification. This table comes from immunoSEQ multiplex PCR, and its TCRdb copy is limited to in-frame clones, with some not included. The V and J calls and clone size come from that table; D and trimming were worked out from the DNA. The sample has some 490,000 clones, more than 85% seen once. Participants reported their clinical history, and cohort assignment relied on those reports. Among Cohort 3 donors, those recovered had two negative PCRs, clearance, or symptom resolution. V lost 5 bases and J lost 0; bases outside the gene matches: 4. CDR3 length equals 15 residues. Germline V gene sequence: CDR1 SEHNR, CDR2 FQNEAQ (reference sequence). These data originate in a study of blood T cell repertoires in COVID-19. As for the study in general: PBMCs, B-cell-depleted T cells, or T cells were the source of the cDNA or gDNA that made up the material.

The genes are TRBV7-9 and TRBJ2-7; TRBD1 matches 10 bases. This sequence was found in a woman between 55 and 75 years old who had recovered from COVID-19. Material: PBMCs or T cells enriched from blood (not recorded which). CDR3 residues: CASSPGTGDSYEQYF. The CDR3, as DNA: TGTGCCAGCAGCCCGGGGACAGGGGACTCCTACGAGCAGTACTTC.